The rows below give T cell receptor beta chains drawn from one sample of a study of blood T cell repertoires in COVID-19. The method was immunoSEQ multiplex PCR; TCRdb's version includes in-frame clones alone and lacks a portion of them. The table includes roughly 200,000 clones, about 83% detected once. Sample: peripheral blood. Receptors originate from a woman in her seventies with active or convalescent COVID-19. Both conserved end residues are part of each CDR3. Each record gives: clone size, J gene, D gene, V gene, CDR3 protein, CDR3 DNA. A D gene is named only where the DNA matches it firmly. A row's size may be missing; if present it is once, few, many or a size class.

.,TRBJ2-5,.,TRBV7-9,CASSHRVYQETQYF,TGTGCCAGCAGCCACAGGGTCTACCAAGAGACCCAGTACTTC
few,TRBJ1-2,TRBD1,TRBV7-9,CASSVRQGANYGYTF,TGTGCCAGCAGCGTAAGACAGGGCGCTAACTATGGCTACACCTTC
.,TRBJ2-7,TRBD2,TRBV12-3/TRBV12-4,CASSFGTTYEQYF,TGTGCCAGCAGTTTCGGGACTACCTACGAGCAGTACTTC
few,TRBJ2-7,TRBD1,TRBV27,CASSFDRVNYEQYF,TGTGCCAGCAGTTTCGACAGGGTGAACTACGAGCAGTACTTC
.,TRBJ2-7,.,TRBV7-6,CASSLDLRGEQYF,TGTGCCAGCAGCTTAGACCTCAGGGGCGAGCAGTACTTC
.,TRBJ2-1,.,TRBV9,CASSVALAGSYNEQFF,TGTGCCAGCAGCGTAGCCCTCGCGGGCTCCTACAATGAGCAGTTCTTC
.,TRBJ1-5,.,TRBV11-2,CASSSGVGQPQHF,TGTGCCAGCAGCTCAGGGGTAGGTCAGCCCCAGCATTTT
once,TRBJ2-1,.,TRBV28,CASSLDGLSSYNEQFF,TGTGCCAGCAGTTTAGATGGGCTGAGCTCCTACAATGAGCAGTTCTTC
.,TRBJ2-7,TRBD2,TRBV14,CASSQDPGLAGDLRGYEQYF,TGTGCCAGCAGCCAAGATCCCGGACTAGCGGGAGATCTAAGGGGGTACGAGCAGTACTTC
.,TRBJ1-5,.,TRBV28,CASSPPGGINQPQHF,TGTGCCAGCAGTCCTCCGGGAGGAATCAATCAGCCCCAGCATTTT
.,TRBJ2-1,TRBD2,TRBV9,CASSDPIGLAGGLYNEQFF,TGTGCCAGCAGCGACCCTATCGGACTAGCGGGAGGGTTGTACAATGAGCAGTTCTTC
.,TRBJ1-2,.,TRBV30,CALFWTGDIRGYTF,TGTGCCCTCTTTTGGACGGGAGATATAAGGGGCTACACCTTC
.,TRBJ1-2,.,TRBV28,CASRSSGVSNYGYTF,TGTGCCAGCAGATCCTCGGGAGTTTCTAACTATGGCTACACCTTC
.,TRBJ1-2,TRBD1,TRBV19,CASSAQQGVRGYTF,TGTGCCAGTAGTGCCCAACAGGGGGTCAGAGGCTACACCTTC
.,TRBJ2-4,TRBD1,TRBV5-4,CASSLTGQGESKNIQYF,TGTGCCAGCAGCTTGACCGGACAGGGAGAGTCGAAAAACATTCAGTACTTC
once,TRBJ2-1,TRBD2,TRBV2,CASVGLAGEGAVYNEQFF,TGTGCCAGCGTGGGACTAGCGGGAGAGGGGGCCGTCTACAATGAGCAGTTCTTC
once,TRBJ1-2,TRBD1,TRBV24-1,CATSDLGQGYGYTF,TGTGCCACCAGTGATTTGGGACAGGGGTATGGCTACACCTTC
.,TRBJ2-7,TRBD2,TRBV2,CASSVAGAGSYEQYF,TGTGCCAGCAGCGTAGCGGGAGCGGGGTCCTACGAGCAGTACTTC
.,TRBJ2-7,.,TRBV9,CASSVDRAPHEQYF,TGTGCCAGCAGCGTAGACAGGGCTCCCCACGAGCAGTACTTC
once,TRBJ2-1,.,TRBV7-9,CASSFGSLYGSSYNEQFF,TGTGCCAGCAGCTTCGGAAGTCTCTACGGGAGCTCCTACAATGAGCAGTTCTTC
.,TRBJ2-7,.,TRBV14,CASSRALSSYEQYF,TGTGCCAGCAGCCGAGCCCTAAGCTCCTACGAGCAGTACTTC
.,TRBJ2-7,TRBD1,TRBV25-1,CATRDRPYEQYF,TGTGCCACCCGGGACAGACCCTACGAGCAGTACTTC
.,TRBJ2-3,.,TRBV9,CASSQQGNTQYF,TGTGCCAGCAGCCAACAGGGAAATACGCAGTATTTT
.,TRBJ1-5,TRBD1,TRBV28,CASSLYETGNQPQHF,TGTGCCAGCAGTTTATACGAGACAGGGAATCAGCCCCAGCATTTT
.,TRBJ2-1,TRBD2,TRBV5-6,CASSLDELTSGHSYNEQFF,TGTGCCAGCAGCTTGGATGAATTGACTAGCGGCCACTCCTACAATGAGCAGTTCTTC
.,TRBJ1-2,TRBD1,TRBV12-3/TRBV12-4,CASTLTGSYGYTF,TGTGCCAGCACCTTGACAGGGTCCTATGGCTACACCTTC
.,TRBJ2-1,TRBD2,TRBV6-5,CASSSPTSGYNEQFF,TGTGCCAGCAGTTCCCCGACTAGCGGATACAATGAGCAGTTCTTC
.,TRBJ1-2,TRBD1,TRBV30,CAWSGQGYGYTF,TGTGCCTGGAGTGGACAGGGTTATGGCTACACCTTC